This TCR beta chain came from a study of early T cells in non-severe SARS-CoV-2 infection. General study findings and limits: Comparison of clonotypes with VDJdb favored anti-spike CD8 responses while missing private and CD4 specificities.

The V gene end was trimmed by 3 bases and the J gene end by 2 bases; junction bases not matched to a gene: 5. Germline assignment: CDR1 MGHDK and CDR2 SYGVNS. The CDR3 is 15 amino acids. This clonotype was seen at least ten times. What it recognizes is unknown. Unique molecular identifiers were attached to individual cDNA molecules. MiXCR was run by TCRdb on the 5' RACE reads, yielding one entry per CDR3 protein. The repertoire has some 40,000 distinct CDR3 sequences, around 5% of them found once; the top ten carry just under 30%. The genes are TRBV25-1 and TRBJ2-3; 7 bases line up with TRBD2. The sample consisted of whole blood. The receptor's source is an adult who was a healthcare worker with PCR-confirmed SARS-CoV-2 infection or an uninfected control (not recorded which). The DNA for the CDR3 is TGTGCCAGCAGTGATTCTAGCGGATTCACAGATACGCAGTATTTT. Translating gives CASSDSSGFTDTQYF.